This T cell receptor (beta chain) was identified during a study of cytomegalovirus exposure and HLA in healthy donors. Study background: A previous analysis identified about 110 million unique TCR beta sequences derived from about 180 million T cells.

Study-wide results and caveats: About 87% or about 30% of the time was how often most TCR beta V segments were productive, according to an earlier analysis. Donors were assumed by presence/absence analyses to have roughly uniform sequencing depth. Immune exposure was documented only through CMV serostatus.

Germline loops: CDR1 SGHVS, CDR2 FQNEAQ. This CDR3 is 14 amino acids long. Deletions cut 5 bases from V and 5 bases from J, with 15 bases between. Turning to this clone: Antigen specificity is unknown. The identical CDR3 is also encoded by other nucleotide sequences in the sample.

The study ran its PCR with 60 Vbeta and 13 Jbeta primers. The assay was immunoSEQ multiplex PCR, and TCRdb's table has in-frame clones only and misses some. Here the sample spans about 140,000 clones, 9.7% being singletons. This TCR derives from a man in his fifties or sixties in good health and CMV-seronegative. Sequencing was performed on PBMCs. The V call is TRBV7-8, the J call TRBJ1-1, with unresolved D. CDR3 nucleotides: TGTGCCAGCAGCATTACAGCAGATGGAACTGAAGCTTTCTTT. It encodes CASSITADGTEAFF.